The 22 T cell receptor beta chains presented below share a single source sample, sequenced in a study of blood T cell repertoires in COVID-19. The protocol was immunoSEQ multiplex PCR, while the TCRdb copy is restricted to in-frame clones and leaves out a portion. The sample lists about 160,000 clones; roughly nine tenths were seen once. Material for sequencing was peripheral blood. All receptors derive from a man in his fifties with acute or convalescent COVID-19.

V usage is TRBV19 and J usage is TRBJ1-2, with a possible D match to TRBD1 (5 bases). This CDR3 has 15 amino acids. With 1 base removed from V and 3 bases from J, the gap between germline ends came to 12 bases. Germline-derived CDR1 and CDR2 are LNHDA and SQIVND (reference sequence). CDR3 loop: CASSIVVRQYYGYTF. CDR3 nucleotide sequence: TGTGCCAGTAGTATAGTCGTGAGACAGTACTATGGCTACACCTTC.

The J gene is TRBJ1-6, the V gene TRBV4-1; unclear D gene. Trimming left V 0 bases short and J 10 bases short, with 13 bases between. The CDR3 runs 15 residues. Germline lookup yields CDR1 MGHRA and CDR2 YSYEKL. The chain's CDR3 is CASSQEDEVGSPLHF. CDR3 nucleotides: TGCGCCAGCAGCCAAGAAGACGAGGTCGGGTCACCCCTCCACTTT.

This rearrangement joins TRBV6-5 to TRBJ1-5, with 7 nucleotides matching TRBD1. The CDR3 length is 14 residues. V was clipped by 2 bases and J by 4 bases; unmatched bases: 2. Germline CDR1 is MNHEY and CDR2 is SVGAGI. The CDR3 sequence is CASSYRGQNQPQHF. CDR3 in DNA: TGTGCCAGCAGTTACCGGGGACAGAATCAGCCCCAGCATTTT.

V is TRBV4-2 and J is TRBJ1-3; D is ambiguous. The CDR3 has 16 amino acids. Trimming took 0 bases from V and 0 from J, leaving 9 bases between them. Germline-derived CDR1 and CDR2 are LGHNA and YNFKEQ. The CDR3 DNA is TGTGCCAGCAGCCAAGATGTGGCAGTCTCTGGAAACACCATATATTTT. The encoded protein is CASSQDVAVSGNTIYF.

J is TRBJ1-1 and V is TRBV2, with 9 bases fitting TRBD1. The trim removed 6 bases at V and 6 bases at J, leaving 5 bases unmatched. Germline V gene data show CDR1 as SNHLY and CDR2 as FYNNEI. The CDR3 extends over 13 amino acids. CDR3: CASRGTGWAEAFF. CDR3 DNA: TGTGCCAGCAGGGGGACAGGGTGGGCTGAAGCTTTCTTT.

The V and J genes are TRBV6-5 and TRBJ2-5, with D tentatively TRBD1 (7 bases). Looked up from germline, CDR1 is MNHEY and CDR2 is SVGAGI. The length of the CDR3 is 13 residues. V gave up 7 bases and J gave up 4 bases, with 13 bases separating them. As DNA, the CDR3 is TGTGCCAGCACCCCCCAGGGGGGAGAGACCCAGTACTTC. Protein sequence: CASTPQGGETQYF.

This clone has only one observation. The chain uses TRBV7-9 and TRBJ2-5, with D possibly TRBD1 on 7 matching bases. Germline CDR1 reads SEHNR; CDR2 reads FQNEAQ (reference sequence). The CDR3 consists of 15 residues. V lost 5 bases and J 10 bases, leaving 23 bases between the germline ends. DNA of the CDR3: TGTGCCAGCAGCCCAGGGGGGATAGCAACGTATCACCAGTACTTC. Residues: CASSPGGIATYHQYF. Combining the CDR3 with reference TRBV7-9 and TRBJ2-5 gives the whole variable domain DTGVSQNPRHKITKRGQNVTFRCDPISEHNRLYWYRQTLGQGPEFLTYFQNEAQLEKSRLLSDRFSAERPKGSFSTLEIQRTEQGDSAMYLCASSPGGIATYHQYFGPGTRLLVL.

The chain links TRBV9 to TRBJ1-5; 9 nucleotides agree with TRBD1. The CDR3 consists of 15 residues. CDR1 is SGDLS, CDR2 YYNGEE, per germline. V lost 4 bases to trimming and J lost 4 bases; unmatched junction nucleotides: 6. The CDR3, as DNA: TGTGCCAGCAGCCTTGACGGGACAGGGAATCAGCCCCAGCATTTT. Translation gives CASSLDGTGNQPQHF.

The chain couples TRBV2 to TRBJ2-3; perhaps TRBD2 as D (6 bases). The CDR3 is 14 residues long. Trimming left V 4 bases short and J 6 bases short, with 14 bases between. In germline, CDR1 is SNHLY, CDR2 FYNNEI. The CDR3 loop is CASSGGVSVDTQYF. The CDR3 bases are TGTGCCAGCAGTGGGGGGGTCTCTGTGGATACGCAGTATTTT.

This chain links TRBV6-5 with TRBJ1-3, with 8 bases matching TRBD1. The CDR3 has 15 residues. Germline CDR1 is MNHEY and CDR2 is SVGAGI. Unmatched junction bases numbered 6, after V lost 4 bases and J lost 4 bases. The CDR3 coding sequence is TGTGCCAGCAGTTCCTCGACAGGGGTGGGAAACACCATATATTTT. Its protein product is CASSSSTGVGNTIYF.

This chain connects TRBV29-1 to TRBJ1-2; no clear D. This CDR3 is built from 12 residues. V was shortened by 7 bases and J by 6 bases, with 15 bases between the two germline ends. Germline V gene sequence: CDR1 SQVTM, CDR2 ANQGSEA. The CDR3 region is CSAVSRSNGYTF. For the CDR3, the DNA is TGCAGCGCTGTGTCCAGGTCCAATGGCTACACCTTC.

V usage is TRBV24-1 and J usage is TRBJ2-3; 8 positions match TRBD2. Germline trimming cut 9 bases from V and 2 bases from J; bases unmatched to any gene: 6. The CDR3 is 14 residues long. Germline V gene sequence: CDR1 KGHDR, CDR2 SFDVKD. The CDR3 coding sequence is TGTGCCACCCAGTCGGGGGGGGACACAGATACGCAGTATTTT. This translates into CATQSGGDTDTQYF.

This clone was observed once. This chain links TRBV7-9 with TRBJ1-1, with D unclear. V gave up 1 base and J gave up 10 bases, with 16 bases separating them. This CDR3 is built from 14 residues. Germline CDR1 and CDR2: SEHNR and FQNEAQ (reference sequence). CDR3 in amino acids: CASSLVAGEATAFF. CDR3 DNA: TGTGCCAGCAGCTTAGTAGCGGGAGAGGCGACAGCTTTCTTT.

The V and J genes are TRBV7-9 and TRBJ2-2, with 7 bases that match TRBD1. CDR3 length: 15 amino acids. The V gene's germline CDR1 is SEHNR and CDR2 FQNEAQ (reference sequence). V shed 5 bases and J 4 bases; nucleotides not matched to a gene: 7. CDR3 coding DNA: TGTGCCAGCAGCCAGACAGGGCGGGTCACCGGGGAGCTGTTTTTT. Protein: CASSQTGRVTGELFF.

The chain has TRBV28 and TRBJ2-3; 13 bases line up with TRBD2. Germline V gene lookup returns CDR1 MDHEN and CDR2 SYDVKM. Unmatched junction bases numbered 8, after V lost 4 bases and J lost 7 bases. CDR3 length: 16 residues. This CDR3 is CASSSTSGRALYTQYF. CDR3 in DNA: TGTGCCAGCAGTTCCACTAGCGGGAGGGCCCTATATACGCAGTATTTT.

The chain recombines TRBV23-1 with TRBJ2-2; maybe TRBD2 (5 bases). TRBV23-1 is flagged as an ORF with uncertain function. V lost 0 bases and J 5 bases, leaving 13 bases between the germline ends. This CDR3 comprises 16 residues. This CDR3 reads CASSQSSSRGTGELFF. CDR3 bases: TGCGCCAGCAGTCAATCGTCTAGTCGGGGAACCGGGGAGCTGTTTTTT.

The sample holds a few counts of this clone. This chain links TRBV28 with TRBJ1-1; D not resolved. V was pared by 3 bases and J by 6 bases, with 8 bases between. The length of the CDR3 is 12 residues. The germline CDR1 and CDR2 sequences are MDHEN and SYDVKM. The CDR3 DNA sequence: TGTGCCAGCAGTTTGGTAGAGGCTGAAGCTTTCTTT. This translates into CASSLVEAEAFF.

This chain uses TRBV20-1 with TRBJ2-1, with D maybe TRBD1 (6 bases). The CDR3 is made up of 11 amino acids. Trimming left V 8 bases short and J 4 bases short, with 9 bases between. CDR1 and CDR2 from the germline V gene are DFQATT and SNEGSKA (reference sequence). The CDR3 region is CSFDRYNEQFF. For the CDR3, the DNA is TGCAGTTTCGACAGGTACAATGAGCAGTTCTTC.

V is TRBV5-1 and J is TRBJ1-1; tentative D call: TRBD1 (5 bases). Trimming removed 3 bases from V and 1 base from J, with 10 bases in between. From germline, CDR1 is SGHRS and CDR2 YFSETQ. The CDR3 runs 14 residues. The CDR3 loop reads CASSWDGANTEAFF. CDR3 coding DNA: TGCGCCAGCAGCTGGGATGGGGCGAACACTGAAGCTTTCTTT.

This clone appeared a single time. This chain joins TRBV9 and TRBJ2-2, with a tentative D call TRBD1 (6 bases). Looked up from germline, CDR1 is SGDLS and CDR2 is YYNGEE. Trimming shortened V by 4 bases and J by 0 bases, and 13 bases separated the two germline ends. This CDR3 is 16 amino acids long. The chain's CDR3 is CASSPSGGSNTGELFF. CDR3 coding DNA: TGTGCCAGCAGCCCCAGTGGGGGCTCGAACACCGGGGAGCTGTTTTTT.

DNA for the CDR3: TGTGCCAGCAGCGGATGGTTTAGCTCCTACAATGAGCAGTTCTTC. Its protein is CASSGWFSSYNEQFF. This chain uses TRBV9 with TRBJ2-1; D not certain. Germline values: CDR1 SGDLS, CDR2 YYNGEE. The V end was cut by 3 bases, the J end by 0 bases, with 10 bases between. The CDR3 has 15 residues.

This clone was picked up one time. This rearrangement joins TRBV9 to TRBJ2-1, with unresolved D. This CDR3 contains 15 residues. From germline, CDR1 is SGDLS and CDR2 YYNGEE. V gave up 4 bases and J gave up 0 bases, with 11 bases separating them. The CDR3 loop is CASSPGPSSYNEQFF. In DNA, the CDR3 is TGTGCCAGCAGCCCCGGTCCGAGCTCCTACAATGAGCAGTTCTTC.